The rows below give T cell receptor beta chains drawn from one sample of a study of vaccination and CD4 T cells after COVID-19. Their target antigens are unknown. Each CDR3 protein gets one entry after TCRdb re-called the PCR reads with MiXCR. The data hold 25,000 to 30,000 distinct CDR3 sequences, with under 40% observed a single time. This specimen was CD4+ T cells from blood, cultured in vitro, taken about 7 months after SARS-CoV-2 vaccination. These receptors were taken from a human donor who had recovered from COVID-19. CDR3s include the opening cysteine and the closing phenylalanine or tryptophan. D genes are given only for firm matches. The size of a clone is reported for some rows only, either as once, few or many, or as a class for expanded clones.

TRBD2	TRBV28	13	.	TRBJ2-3	TGTGCCAGCAGGCTAAGTAGCGGGCAAGATCAGTATTTT	CASRLSSGQDQYF
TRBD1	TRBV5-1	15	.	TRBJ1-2	TGCGCCAGCAGCTCCACAGGGGAATTGAGCTATGGCTACACCTTC	CASSSTGELSYGYTF
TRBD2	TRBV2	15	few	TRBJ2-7	TGTGCCAGCAGTGACGGAATAGCGGGAGCATACGAGCAGTACTTC	CASSDGIAGAYEQYF
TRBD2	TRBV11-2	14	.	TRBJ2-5	TGTGCCAGCAGCTTGTCTAGCGGACAAGAGACCCAGTACTTC	CASSLSSGQETQYF
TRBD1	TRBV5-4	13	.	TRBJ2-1	TGTGCCAGCAGCTCGGGACAGGGGAAAGAGCAGTTCTTC	CASSSGQGKEQFF
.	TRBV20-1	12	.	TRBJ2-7	TGCAGTGTCGATGCACAGGAGTACGAGCAGTACTTC	CSVDAQEYEQYF
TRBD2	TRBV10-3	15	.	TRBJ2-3	TGTGCCATCAGGGGGACTAGCGGGAGTGGAGATACGCAGTATTTT	CAIRGTSGSGDTQYF
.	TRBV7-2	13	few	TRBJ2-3	TGTGCCAGCGGGCGAGGGGGCACAGATACGCAGTATTTT	CASGRGGTDTQYF
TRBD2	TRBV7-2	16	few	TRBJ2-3	TGTGCCAGCAGCTTTGGGTCTAGCGGGGCCGCAGATACGCAGTATTTT	CASSFGSSGAADTQYF
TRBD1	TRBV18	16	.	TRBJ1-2	TGTGCCAGCTCGCCGACAGGGAGAGGGGTCGGCTATGGCTACACCTTC	CASSPTGRGVGYGYTF
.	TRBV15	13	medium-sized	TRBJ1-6	TGTGCCACCAGCGGAGGGGGTAGCGCACCCCTCCACTTT	CATSGGGSAPLHF
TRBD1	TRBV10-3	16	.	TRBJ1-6	TGTGCCATCAGCGGTACAGGAGGGGGCAGGTTTTCACCCCTCCACTTT	CAISGTGGGRFSPLHF
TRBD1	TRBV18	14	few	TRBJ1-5	TGTGCCAGCTCACCGCAGGGGGCTGGGCAGCCCCAGCATTTT	CASSPQGAGQPQHF
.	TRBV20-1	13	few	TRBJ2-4	TGCAGTGCGTACAATGGACTACTAAACATTCAGTACTTC	CSAYNGLLNIQYF
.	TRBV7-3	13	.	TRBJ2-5	TGTGCCAGCAGCTTAAACCTCCAAGAGACCCAGTACTTC	CASSLNLQETQYF
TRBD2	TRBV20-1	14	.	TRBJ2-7	TGCAGTGCTAGTCGGACTAGCGTAACCTACGAGCAGTACTTC	CSASRTSVTYEQYF
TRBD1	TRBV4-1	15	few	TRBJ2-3	TGCGCCAGCAGCCAGCTGGACAGGGGTGAAGATACGCAGTATTTT	CASSQLDRGEDTQYF
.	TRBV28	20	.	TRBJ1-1	TGTGCCAGCAGTTTCCCCCCCTCCCGGGGACACATGAACCGGGACACTGAAGCTTTCTTT	CASSFPPSRGHMNRDTEAFF
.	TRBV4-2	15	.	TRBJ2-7	TGTGCCAGCAGCCGATGGACAGACTCCCGTGGGGAGCAGTACTTC	CASSRWTDSRGEQYF
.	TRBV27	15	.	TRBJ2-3	TGTGCCAGCAGTTTATTCCAGAGACCCACAGATACGCAGTATTTT	CASSLFQRPTDTQYF
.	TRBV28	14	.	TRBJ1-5	TGTGCCAGCAGTTTAGCGCTAAGCAATCAGCCCCAGCATTTT	CASSLALSNQPQHF
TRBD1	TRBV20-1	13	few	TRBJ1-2	TGCAGTGCGCGGACAGGGGGAGCCTATGGCTACACCTTC	CSARTGGAYGYTF
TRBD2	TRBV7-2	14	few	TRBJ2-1	TGTGCCAGCAGCCCTGGACTAGCGGGAAATGAGCAGTTCTTC	CASSPGLAGNEQFF
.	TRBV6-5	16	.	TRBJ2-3	TGTGCCAGCAGTTACCGAAAAGACAGGATTCAAGATACGCAGTATTTT	CASSYRKDRIQDTQYF
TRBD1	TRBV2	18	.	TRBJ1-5	TGTGCCAGCAGTGGGGACAGGAGGAAAGGGGATAGCAATCAGCCCCAGCATTTT	CASSGDRRKGDSNQPQHF
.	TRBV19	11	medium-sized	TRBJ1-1	TGTGCCAGTAGTCATTACAAGGAAGCTTTCTTT	CASSHYKEAFF
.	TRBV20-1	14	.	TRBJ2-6	TGCAGTGCTGAGTCCGGCTCTGGGGCCAACGTCCTGACTTTC	CSAESGSGANVLTF
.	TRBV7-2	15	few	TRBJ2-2	TGTGCCAGCAGCCCGACGGTCTTGAACACCGGGGAGCTGTTTTTT	CASSPTVLNTGELFF
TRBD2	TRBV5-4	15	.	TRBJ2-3	TGTGCCAGCAGCCCTGACGGGAGGGCTGTAGATACGCAGTATTTT	CASSPDGRAVDTQYF
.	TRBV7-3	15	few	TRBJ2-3	TGTGCCAGCAGCTTAACCCACGGGAGCACAGATACGCAGTATTTT	CASSLTHGSTDTQYF
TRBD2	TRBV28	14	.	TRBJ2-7	TGTGCCAGCACCCCAGCGGGAGTCACCTACGAGCAGTACTTC	CASTPAGVTYEQYF
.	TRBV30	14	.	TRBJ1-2	TGTGCCTGGAGTGTAGCCCCGACCGCTTCGGGCTACACCTTC	CAWSVAPTASGYTF
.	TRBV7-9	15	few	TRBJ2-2	TGTGCCAGCAGCTTATCAGGGCGGAACACCGGGGAGCTGTTTTTT	CASSLSGRNTGELFF
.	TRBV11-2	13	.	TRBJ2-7	TGTGCCAGCAGCTTAGTCGGGGGACACGAGCAGTACTTC	CASSLVGGHEQYF
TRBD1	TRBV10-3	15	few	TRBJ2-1	TGTGCCATCAGGAAGCCGGGACAGGGTCGCAATGAGCAGTTCTTC	CAIRKPGQGRNEQFF
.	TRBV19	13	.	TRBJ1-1	TGTGCCACCTATCGGGGGGCGAACACTGAAGCTTTCTTT	CATYRGANTEAFF
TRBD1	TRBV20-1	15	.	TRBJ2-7	TGCAGTGCCCCCAAGGACAGGGGGCGTATCTCCGAGCAGTACTTC	CSAPKDRGRISEQYF
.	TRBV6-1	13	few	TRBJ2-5	TGTGCCAGCAGTGACACAGAGCGAGAGACCCAGTACTTC	CASSDTERETQYF
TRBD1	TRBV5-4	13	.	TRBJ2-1	TGTGCCAGCGCCCCGGGACAGCCTGACGAGCAGTTCTTC	CASAPGQPDEQFF
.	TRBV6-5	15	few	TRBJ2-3	TGTGCCAGCAGTTTTAGCGGAACTAGCACAGATACGCAGTATTTT	CASSFSGTSTDTQYF
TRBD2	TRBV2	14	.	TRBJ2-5	TGTGCCAGCCTTAACCGCGGGGGTAGGGGGACCCAGTACTTC	CASLNRGGRGTQYF
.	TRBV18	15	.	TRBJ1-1	TGTGCCAGCTCACCGCAGACAGAAGCGAACACTGAAGCTTTCTTT	CASSPQTEANTEAFF
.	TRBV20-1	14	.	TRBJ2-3	TGCAGTGCTAGTCGGGACCCTAGCACAGATACGCAGTATTTT	CSASRDPSTDTQYF
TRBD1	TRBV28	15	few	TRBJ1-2	TGTGCCAGCAGTTGGGGGACAGGGGGAGGAGATGGCTACACCTTC	CASSWGTGGGDGYTF
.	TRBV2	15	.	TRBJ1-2	TGTGCCAGCAGTGAGGAGGCTAGTTTTTCCTATGGCTACACCTTC	CASSEEASFSYGYTF
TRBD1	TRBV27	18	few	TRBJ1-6	TGTGCCAGCAGTTTAGACAGGGGCCTAACTGATTTTAATTCACCCCTCCACTTT	CASSLDRGLTDFNSPLHF
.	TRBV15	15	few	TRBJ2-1	TGTGCCACCAGCAGAGGGTCCGGGAGCGTCAATGAGCAGTTCTTC	CATSRGSGSVNEQFF
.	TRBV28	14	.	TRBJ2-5	TGTGCCAGCAGGACCGGGACTTTACAAGAGACCCAGTACTTC	CASRTGTLQETQYF
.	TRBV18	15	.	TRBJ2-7	TGTGCCAGCTCACCCGGGGACACGAGCTCCTACGAGCAGTACTTC	CASSPGDTSSYEQYF
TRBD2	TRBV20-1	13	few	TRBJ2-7	TGCAGTGCTAAATGGACTAGCGACTACGAGCAGTACTTC	CSAKWTSDYEQYF